These 9 T cell receptor beta chains were all obtained from the same sample, sequenced in a study of identical twins. A single record per CDR3 protein comes from TCRdb applying MiXCR to the 5' RACE reads. The sample has around 960,000 distinct CDR3 sequences; 9% to 15% are singletons. These data were also reused for a study on yellow fever vaccine responses in identical twins.

What was sequenced was PBMCs. All receptors derive from a young woman in good health.

In this sample, this clonotype turned up many times. The CDR3 here is CASTYRTGRSEQFF. The DNA of the CDR3 is TGTGCCAGCACGTACAGGACAGGGAGAAGTGAGCAGTTCTTC. The rearrangement joins TRBV3-1 to TRBJ2-1; 8 bases align to TRBD1. With 7 bases clipped from V and 9 bases from J, the junction kept 11 bases outside the gene matches. Per the germline V gene, CDR1 is LGHDT and CDR2 is YNNKEL (reference sequence). The CDR3 is made up of 14 amino acids.

This clonotype occurred a few times. The rearrangement links TRBV27 to TRBJ2-1; 8 bases align to TRBD1. The CDR3 sequence is 17 residues long. Germline V gene data show CDR1 as MNHEY and CDR2 as SMNVEV (reference sequence). Trimming at V came to 8 bases and at J to 3 bases, leaving 15 bases not matched to a gene. CDR3 region: CASSPPRTGKVYNEQFF. The CDR3, as DNA: TGTGCCAGCTCCCCCCCAAGGACAGGGAAAGTCTACAATGAGCAGTTCTTC.

This chain links TRBV25-1 with TRBJ2-4, with D perhaps being TRBD1 or TRBD2 (5 bases each). Trimming cost V 6 bases and J 8 bases, with 14 bases left between them. Per germline, CDR1 MGHDK and CDR2 SYGVNS. This CDR3 contains 13 residues. The CDR3 DNA reads TGTGCCAGCAGCGAGGGGCGGTGGGACATTCAGTACTTC. Translation: CASSEGRWDIQYF.

The chain uses TRBV25-1 and TRBJ2-5; 8 bases fit TRBD2. The CDR3 loop spans 14 amino acids. J was trimmed by 5 bases and V by 6 bases; bases with no gene match: 8. In germline, CDR1 is MGHDK, CDR2 SYGVNS. The CDR3 DNA follows: TGTGCCAGCAGGATATCGGGGGGGTGGGAGACCCAGTACTTC. Translation: CASRISGGWETQYF.

The chain recombines TRBV10-1 with TRBJ1-2; no definite D call. The CDR3 is 15 amino acids. Germline CDR1 and CDR2: WNHNN and SYGVQD (reference sequence). With 3 bases removed from V and 2 bases from J, the gap between germline ends came to 13 bases. CDR3 sequence reads: CASSEGLSSNYGYTF. The CDR3 nucleotides read TGCGCCAGCAGTGAAGGTCTCTCCTCAAACTATGGCTACACCTTC.

The chain couples TRBV6-1 to TRBJ2-7, with 7 nucleotides matching TRBD2. The V gene's germline CDR1 is MNHNS and CDR2 SASEGT. This CDR3 is 15 amino acids long. V shed 4 bases, J shed 5 bases, and the junction held 11 bases outside the gene matches. DNA for the CDR3: TGTGCCAGCAGTGTGGCTAGCGGCGGGCGGAACGAGCAGTACTTC. Protein product: CASSVASGGRNEQYF.

V and J are TRBV12-3 or TRBV12-4 and TRBJ2-3, with a weak D call TRBD2 (6 bases). Trimming shortened V by 2 bases and J by 4 bases, and 13 bases separated the two germline ends. This CDR3 has 15 amino acids. CDR3 sequence (DNA): TGTGCCAGCAGTTTATTCGGGGGTGCGGCAGATACGCAGTATTTT. Protein product: CASSLFGGAADTQYF.

The chain recombines TRBV5-1 with TRBJ2-1; the D is unclear. Germline CDR1 SGHRS, CDR2 YFSETQ. Trimming shortened V by 1 base and J by 1 base, and 12 bases separated the two germline ends. The CDR3 has 16 amino acids. The CDR3 coding sequence is TGCGCCAGCAGCTTGTTGAGAAATCCTTCCTACAATGAGCAGTTCTTC. Residues: CASSLLRNPSYNEQFF.

This clonotype appeared many times. V is TRBV6-2 or TRBV6-3 and J is TRBJ2-1; D is possibly TRBD2 (6 bases). Germline V gene lookup returns CDR1 MNHEY and CDR2 SVGEGT. The CDR3 totals 14 residues. Trimming removed 2 bases from V and 3 bases from J, with 8 bases in between. In DNA form, the CDR3 reads TGTGCCAGCAGTTACCGCGGGAACTACAATGAGCAGTTCTTC. Amino acids: CASSYRGNYNEQFF.